A selection of T cell receptor beta chains follows, all from one sample in a study of T cell repertoires in aging, cancer and after chemotherapy. TCRdb reanalysed the multiplex PCR reads using MiXCR and keeps one entry per CDR3 protein. The sample yields some 1,800 distinct CDR3 sequences, 25% to 40% seen once. The material sequenced was blood. These receptors were taken from a human donor with a solid tumor. CDR3s include the opening cysteine and the closing phenylalanine or tryptophan. D genes are given only for firm matches. Size values are once, few and many counts, or a class for expanded clones, and some rows have none.

abundance: NA; d_gene: NA; v_gene: TRBV6-6; j_gene: TRBJ2-6; CDR3nt: TGTGCCAGCAGTTACTCTCGGGGGCCCGGGGCCAACGTCCTGACTTTC; CDR3aa: CASSYSRGPGANVLTF
abundance: NA; d_gene: NA; v_gene: TRBV11-2; j_gene: TRBJ1-1; CDR3nt: TGTGCCAGCAGCTTAGTAATGGGGGTACAGAACACTGAAGCTTTCTTT; CDR3aa: CASSLVMGVQNTEAFF
abundance: NA; d_gene: NA; v_gene: TRBV4-2; j_gene: TRBJ1-2; CDR3nt: TGTGCCAGCAGCCAAGACAGGGGCGTAACAGGGACAGGCTACACCTTC; CDR3aa: CASSQDRGVTGTGYTF
abundance: few; d_gene: TRBD1; v_gene: TRBV29-1; j_gene: TRBJ2-3; CDR3nt: TGCAGCGTTCGGACAGGGAGAAGCACAGATACGCAGTATTTT; CDR3aa: CSVRTGRSTDTQYF
abundance: NA; d_gene: NA; v_gene: TRBV11-1; j_gene: TRBJ2-7; CDR3nt: TGTGCCAGCAGCTTAACTGAATTCTACGAGCAGTACTTC; CDR3aa: CASSLTEFYEQYF
abundance: NA; d_gene: TRBD1; v_gene: TRBV13; j_gene: TRBJ2-7; CDR3nt: TGTGCCAGCAGCCCCTGGACAGGAAGCTCCTACGAGCAGTACTTC; CDR3aa: CASSPWTGSSYEQYF
abundance: NA; d_gene: NA; v_gene: TRBV6-5; j_gene: TRBJ2-7; CDR3nt: TGTGCCAGCAGTTTCCCAGCCTCCTACGAGCAGTACTTC; CDR3aa: CASSFPASYEQYF
abundance: NA; d_gene: NA; v_gene: TRBV6-2/TRBV6-3; j_gene: TRBJ1-6; CDR3nt: TGTGCCAGCAGGACCGCGGGAGGACGGCTCAGATATTCACCCCTCCACTTT; CDR3aa: CASRTAGGRLRYSPLHF
abundance: NA; d_gene: NA; v_gene: TRBV6-1; j_gene: TRBJ2-1; CDR3nt: TGTGCCAGCAGTGAAGCACGAGACAATGAGCAGTTCTTC; CDR3aa: CASSEARDNEQFF
abundance: NA; d_gene: NA; v_gene: TRBV7-9; j_gene: TRBJ1-5; CDR3nt: TGTGCCAGCAGCTTAGCGCTAATGGGGGCGGGGAGCAATCAGCCCCAGCATTTT; CDR3aa: CASSLALMGAGSNQPQHF
abundance: few; d_gene: NA; v_gene: TRBV20-1; j_gene: TRBJ2-5; CDR3nt: TGCAGTGCACACAGGGGGGGATACCAAGAGACCCAGTACTTC; CDR3aa: CSAHRGGYQETQYF
abundance: large; d_gene: NA; v_gene: TRBV30; j_gene: TRBJ2-3; CDR3nt: TGTGCCTGGAGTTTTGGGGGATTTGGCACAGATACGCAGTATTTT; CDR3aa: CAWSFGGFGTDTQYF
abundance: NA; d_gene: NA; v_gene: TRBV4-2; j_gene: TRBJ1-6; CDR3nt: TGTGCCAGCAGCCAAGTGAGGGCGAGGTCACCCCTCCACTTT; CDR3aa: CASSQVRARSPLHF
abundance: few; d_gene: TRBD1; v_gene: TRBV7-9; j_gene: TRBJ1-2; CDR3nt: TGTGCCAGCAGCTCGGTCCAGACAGGGGGGGGCCATGGCTACACCTTC; CDR3aa: CASSSVQTGGGHGYTF
abundance: NA; d_gene: NA; v_gene: TRBV28; j_gene: TRBJ1-2; CDR3nt: TGTGCCAGCAGTTTCCCCTACCCGCGGTATGGCTACACCTTC; CDR3aa: CASSFPYPRYGYTF
abundance: NA; d_gene: TRBD1; v_gene: TRBV20-1; j_gene: TRBJ1-2; CDR3nt: TGCAGTGCTACCGAGGGACAGGGCCGCCGGGCTAACTATGGCTACACCTTC; CDR3aa: CSATEGQGRRANYGYTF
abundance: once; d_gene: NA; v_gene: TRBV7-2; j_gene: TRBJ2-3; CDR3nt: TGTGCCAGCAGCTTGCCCCAGGTCACAGATACGCAGTATTTT; CDR3aa: CASSLPQVTDTQYF
abundance: NA; d_gene: NA; v_gene: TRBV11-2; j_gene: TRBJ1-1; CDR3nt: TGTGCCAGCAGCTTAGATCCGGGCACTGAAGCTTTCTTT; CDR3aa: CASSLDPGTEAFF
abundance: large; d_gene: TRBD2; v_gene: TRBV7-2; j_gene: TRBJ2-7; CDR3nt: TGTGCCAGCAGCTGGGGGACTAGCGCATCCTACGAGCAGTACTTC; CDR3aa: CASSWGTSASYEQYF
abundance: large; d_gene: NA; v_gene: TRBV30; j_gene: TRBJ2-5; CDR3nt: TGTGCCTGGGGGGCAGGGGGAGGAGAGACCCAGTACTTC; CDR3aa: CAWGAGGGETQYF
abundance: large; d_gene: NA; v_gene: TRBV29-1; j_gene: TRBJ2-4; CDR3nt: TGCAGCTCCCTAGCCAAAAACATTCAGTACTTC; CDR3aa: CSSLAKNIQYF
abundance: once; d_gene: NA; v_gene: TRBV5-1; j_gene: TRBJ1-1; CDR3nt: TGCGCCAGCAGCCCCCAGTCTCCCGGGGGTACTACTGAAGCTTTCTTT; CDR3aa: CASSPQSPGGTTEAFF
abundance: large; d_gene: NA; v_gene: TRBV11-1; j_gene: TRBJ2-2; CDR3nt: TGTGCCAGCAGTCGCCCTCCCACCGGGGAGCTGTTTTTT; CDR3aa: CASSRPPTGELFF
abundance: large; d_gene: TRBD1; v_gene: TRBV7-2; j_gene: TRBJ2-7; CDR3nt: TGTGCCAGCAGCCCAACCCTGGGACAGGGCTACGAGCAGTACTTC; CDR3aa: CASSPTLGQGYEQYF
abundance: NA; d_gene: NA; v_gene: TRBV7-3; j_gene: TRBJ1-6; CDR3nt: TGTGCCAGCAGCTTAGCCAGGGCTAATTCAACCCTCCACTTT; CDR3aa: CASSLARANSTLHF
abundance: NA; d_gene: NA; v_gene: TRBV7-9; j_gene: TRBJ1-4; CDR3nt: TGTGCCAGCAGCCACGGACCGTCAAGGGAAAAACTGTTTTTT; CDR3aa: CASSHGPSREKLFF
abundance: large; d_gene: TRBD1; v_gene: TRBV29-1; j_gene: TRBJ1-2; CDR3nt: TGCAGCGTTGAGCCTGCGGGACAGACGATAAACTATGGCTACACCTTC; CDR3aa: CSVEPAGQTINYGYTF
abundance: NA; d_gene: TRBD1; v_gene: TRBV20-1; j_gene: TRBJ1-2; CDR3nt: TGCAGTGTCGGGGGGAGACAGGGACTCTATGGCTACACCTTC; CDR3aa: CSVGGRQGLYGYTF